This entry lists 10 T cell receptor beta chains sequenced from one sample in a study of OX40 agonist ivuxolimab in advanced cancers. The assay was immunoSEQ multiplex PCR, and TCRdb's table has in-frame clones only and misses some. The sample includes about 67,000 clones, over 80% of them seen just once. The input for sequencing was CD4+ or CD8+ T cells sorted from blood, taken in a trial of the OX40 agonist ivuxolimab. Receptors were obtained from an adult with an advanced solid tumor such as melanoma, head and neck, liver or kidney cancer.

V and J are TRBV7-9 and TRBJ1-1; D unresolved. Germline V gene lookup returns CDR1 SEHNR and CDR2 FQNEAQ (reference sequence). The CDR3 runs to 12 residues. The ends were cut back, 2 bases at V and 8 bases at J, with 9 bases in the middle. The CDR3 DNA sequence: TGTGCCAGCAGCTTAAACGAAGTAGAAGCTTTCTTT. This gives the protein CASSLNEVEAFF. Complete variable domain (other parts from reference TRBV7-9 and TRBJ1-1): DTGVSQNPRHKITKRGQNVTFRCDPISEHNRLYWYRQTLGQGPEFLTYFQNEAQLEKSRLLSDRFSAERPKGSFSTLEIQRTEQGDSAMYLCASSLNEVEAFFGQGTRLTVV.

V gene TRBV5-1 combines with J gene TRBJ2-3; D remains ambiguous. Germline CDR1 reads SGHRS; CDR2 reads YFSETQ. The CDR3 extends over 12 amino acids. Between the trimmed V and J ends, which lost 4 bases and 7 bases, there was a span of 10 bases. Written as DNA, the CDR3 is TGCGCCAGCAGCCCGGAGACAAATACGCAGTATTTT. It encodes CASSPETNTQYF.

The chain is built from TRBV12-5 and TRBJ2-5, with D uncertain. Trimming removed 3 bases at V and 2 bases at J, with 13 bases between. Germline values: CDR1 LGHNT, CDR2 FRNRAP. The CDR3 extends over 15 amino acids. CDR3 nucleotides: TGTGCTAGTGGTTTTTCATCAACAGCTCAAGAGACCCAGTACTTC. It encodes CASGFSSTAQETQYF.

This chain connects TRBV27 to TRBJ2-2, with D unclear. There are 15 residues in the CDR3. V was clipped by 3 bases and J by 1 base, with 9 bases between them. Germline CDR1 is MNHEY and CDR2 is SMNVEV (reference sequence). CDR3 protein: CASSLETVNTGELFF. CDR3 DNA: TGTGCCAGCAGTTTGGAGACGGTGAACACCGGGGAGCTGTTTTTT.

The chain combines TRBV25-1 with TRBJ1-1; TRBD1 might be the D (5 bases). CDR3 length: 14 residues. Trimming took off 3 bases at V and 1 base at J, with 9 bases between the two ends. Germline CDR1 is MGHDK and CDR2 is SYGVNS. The CDR3 nucleotides are TGTGCCAGCAGTGAGGTTCAGGGGAACACTGAAGCTTTCTTT. Its protein product is CASSEVQGNTEAFF.

The sample holds one count of this clone. The gene calls are TRBV10-3 and TRBJ2-7; 9 bases match TRBD2. The germline CDR1 and CDR2 sequences are ENHRY and SYGVKD. CDR3 length: 13 residues. The V gene end was trimmed by 7 bases and the J gene end by 0 bases; junction bases not matched to a gene: 1. Written as DNA, the CDR3 is TGTGCCATCAATAGCGGGAGCTCCTACGAGCAGTACTTC. Its translation is CAINSGSSYEQYF.

The J gene is TRBJ1-2, the V gene TRBV19; 8 bases are shared with TRBD1. Trimming took 5 bases from V and 1 from J; bases not matched to a gene: 12. The germline V gene encodes CDR1 LNHDA and CDR2 SQIVND (reference sequence). CDR3 length: 17 residues. CDR3 sequence (DNA): TGTGCCAGTAGTGCCTCCGGGACAGGCGGCCTTAACTATGGCTACACCTTC. The encoded protein is CASSASGTGGLNYGYTF.

A single count supports this clone. The chain combines TRBV18 with TRBJ1-1, with 7 bases that match TRBD1. Unmatched junction bases numbered 5, after V lost 4 bases and J lost 0 bases. The CDR3 loop spans 15 amino acids. Germline assignment: CDR1 KGHSH and CDR2 LQKENI. CDR3 sequence reads: CASSQRTGVNTEAFF. The CDR3 nucleotides are TGTGCCAGCTCACAACGGACAGGAGTGAACACTGAAGCTTTCTTT.

This clone was found once. This chain joins TRBV15 and TRBJ1-3; D unresolved. The V gene's germline CDR1 is LNHNV and CDR2 YYDKDF (reference sequence). The CDR3 sequence is 15 residues long. V lost 0 bases, J lost 2 bases, and 8 bases lay in between. CDR3 bases: TGTGCCACCAGCAGAGATGTGGGGACTGGAAACACCATATATTTT. It encodes CATSRDVGTGNTIYF.

V gene TRBV28 combines with J gene TRBJ2-2, with 11 positions matching TRBD2. V trimming: 6 bases; J trimming: 4 bases; junction bases outside the gene matches: 4. The CDR3 sequence is 15 residues long. From germline, CDR1 is MDHEN and CDR2 SYDVKM. The CDR3 protein is CASRVAGGTTGELFF. The CDR3 bases are TGTGCCAGCAGAGTAGCGGGGGGGACCACCGGGGAGCTGTTTTTT. The whole variable domain, remainder taken from reference TRBV28 and TRBJ2-2, is DVKVTQSSRYLVKRTGEKVFLECVQDMDHENMFWYRQDPGLGLRLIYFSYDVKMKEKGDIPEGYSVSREKKERFSLILESASTNQTSMYLCASRVAGGTTGELFFGEGSRLTVL.